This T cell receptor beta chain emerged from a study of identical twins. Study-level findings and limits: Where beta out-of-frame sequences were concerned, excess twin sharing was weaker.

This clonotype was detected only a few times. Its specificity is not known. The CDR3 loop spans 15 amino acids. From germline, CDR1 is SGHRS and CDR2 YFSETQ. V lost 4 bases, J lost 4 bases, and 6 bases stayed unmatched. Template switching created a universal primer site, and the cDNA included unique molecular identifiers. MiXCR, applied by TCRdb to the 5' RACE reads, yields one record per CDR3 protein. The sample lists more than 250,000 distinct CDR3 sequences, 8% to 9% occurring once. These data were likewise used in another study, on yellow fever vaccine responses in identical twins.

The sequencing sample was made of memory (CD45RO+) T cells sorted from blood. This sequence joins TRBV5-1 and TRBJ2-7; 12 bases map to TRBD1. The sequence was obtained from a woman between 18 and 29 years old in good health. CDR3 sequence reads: CASSLTGQGAYEQYF. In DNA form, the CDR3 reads TGCGCCAGCAGCCTAACGGGACAGGGGGCTTACGAGCAGTACTTC.